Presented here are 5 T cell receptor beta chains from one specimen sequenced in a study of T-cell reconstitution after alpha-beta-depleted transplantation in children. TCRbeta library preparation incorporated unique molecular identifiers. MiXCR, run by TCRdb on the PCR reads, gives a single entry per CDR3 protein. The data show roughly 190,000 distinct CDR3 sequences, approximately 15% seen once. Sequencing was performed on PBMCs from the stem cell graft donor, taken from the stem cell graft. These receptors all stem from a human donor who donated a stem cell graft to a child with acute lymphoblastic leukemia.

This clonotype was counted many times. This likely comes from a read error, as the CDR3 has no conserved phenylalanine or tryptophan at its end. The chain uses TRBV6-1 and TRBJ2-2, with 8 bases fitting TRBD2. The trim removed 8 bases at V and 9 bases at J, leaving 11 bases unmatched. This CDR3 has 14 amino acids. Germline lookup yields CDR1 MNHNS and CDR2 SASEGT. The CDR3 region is CASPSGAGEWELFL. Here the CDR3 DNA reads TGTGCCAGCCCAAGCGGAGCGGGAGAGTGGGAGCTGTTTCTT.

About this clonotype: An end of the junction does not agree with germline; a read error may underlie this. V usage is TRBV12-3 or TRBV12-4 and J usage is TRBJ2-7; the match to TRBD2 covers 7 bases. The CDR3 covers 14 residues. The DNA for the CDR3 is TGTGCCAGCAGTCCCGGGAGGTGGGAGTCGGAGCGGTACTTC. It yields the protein CASSPGRWESERYF.

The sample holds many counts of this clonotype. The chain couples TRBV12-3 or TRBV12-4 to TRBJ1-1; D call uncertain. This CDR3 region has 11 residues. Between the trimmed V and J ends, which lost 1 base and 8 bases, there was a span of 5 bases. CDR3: CASSLGTEAFF. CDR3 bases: TGTGCCAGCAGTTTAGGAACAGAAGCTTTCTTT.

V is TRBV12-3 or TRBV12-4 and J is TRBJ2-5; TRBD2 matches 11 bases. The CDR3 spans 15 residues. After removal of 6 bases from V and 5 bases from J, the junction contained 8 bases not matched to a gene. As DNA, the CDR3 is TGTGCCAGCAGATCCACTAGCGGGAGCTATGAGACCCAGTACTTC. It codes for CASRSTSGSYETQYF.

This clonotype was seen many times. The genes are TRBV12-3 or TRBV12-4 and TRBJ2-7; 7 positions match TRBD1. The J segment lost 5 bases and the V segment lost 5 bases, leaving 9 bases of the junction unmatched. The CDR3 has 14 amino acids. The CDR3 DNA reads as TGTGCCAGCAGTCCTCGGGGACAGAGACACGAGCAGTACTTC. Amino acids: CASSPRGQRHEQYF.